This T cell receptor beta chain comes out of a study of regulatory T cells in long-lasting Graves disease. Study summary: A definition of persistent Graves' disease required over 5 years of antithyroid drugs plus positive TSH receptor antibodies.

Overall study results and limits: In persistent patients, shared public clonotypes (roughly 2,700) outnumbered those in new patients (about 970). Accuracy was perhaps lowered by the small sample size.

A word on this clonotype: The antigen remains unidentified.

V lost 0 bases to trimming and J lost 5 bases, with 14 bases between them. CDR3 length: 16 amino acids. Germline CDR1 SGHRS, CDR2 YFSETQ. Time point here: persistent/refractory GD, antithyroid drugs over 5 years with positive TRAb. RNA from PBMCs was the source of the TCR library. Arm-PCR of CDR3 regions and iRepertoire HTBI primers were the basis on which TCR beta libraries were built. Original data processing: Identified segments across samples numbered 55 to 70 TRBV and roughly 15 TRBJ. MiXCR, applied by TCRdb to the multiplex PCR reads, yields one record per CDR3 protein. The V and J calls here are based on TCRdb, not the publication. The table records 700,000 or so distinct CDR3 sequences, 30% of them present only once.

The receptor's source is a female donor with Graves disease. The sequences come from peripheral blood mononuclear cells (PBMCs), collected when the disease was refractory, from a patient treated with antithyroid drugs. The V call is TRBV5-1, the J call TRBJ1-4; the D is unclear. The CDR3 protein is CASSLGLGRRNEKLFF. The CDR3 DNA reads TGCGCCAGCAGCTTGGGACTTGGACGGAGGAATGAAAAACTGTTTTTT.